One and the same sample provided the 18 T cell receptor beta chains below, sequenced in a study of response to subunit inactivated influenza vaccine. One entry per CDR3 protein results from TCRdb running MiXCR on the RT-PCR reads. The sample includes roughly 520,000 distinct CDR3 sequences, roughly 27% of them seen just once. Sequences were derived from CD4+ T cells sorted from PBMCs, sampled more than 4 days after vaccination. The receptors derive from a man over 45 who received an inactivated influenza vaccine.

The rearrangement uses TRBV12-3 or TRBV12-4 and TRBJ2-3; no clear D. This CDR3 region has 14 residues. The V and J ends lost 8 bases and 0 bases respectively, with 12 bases between them. CDR3: CASRTYLSTDTQYF. The CDR3 DNA sequence: TGTGCCAGCCGTACCTATCTAAGCACAGATACGCAGTATTTT.

The chain uses TRBV7-3 and TRBJ2-1; weak D call: TRBD1 (6 bases). The CDR3 has 15 amino acids. The V end lost 2 bases, the J end lost 0 bases, and 8 bases lay between the germline ends. The V gene's germline CDR1 is SGHTA and CDR2 FQGTGA. This CDR3 reads CASSLGTNSYNEQFF. As DNA, the CDR3 is TGTGCCAGCAGCTTAGGGACAAACTCCTACAATGAGCAGTTCTTC.

This clonotype has a single count. The V and J genes are TRBV7-7 and TRBJ2-1; 7 nucleotides match TRBD1. V lost 1 base, J lost 3 bases, and 3 bases stayed unmatched. The CDR3 spans 15 residues. Per germline, CDR1 SSHAT and CDR2 FNYEAQ (reference sequence). DNA of the CDR3: TGTGCCAGCAGCTTAGAGAGGACAGGCTACAATGAGCAGTTCTTC. Amino acids: CASSLERTGYNEQFF.

This clonotype was counted a few times. The V and J genes are TRBV6-2 or TRBV6-3 and TRBJ2-3; D gene ambiguous. The CDR3 sequence is 13 residues long. V dropped 5 bases and J dropped 4 bases, with 10 bases sitting between them. Germline loops: CDR1 MNHEY, CDR2 SVGEGT. The CDR3 bases are TGTGCCAGCAGTCCCAGTGGGGCAGATACGCAGTATTTT. It translates to CASSPSGADTQYF.

This clonotype has just a few counts. The gene calls are TRBV12-3 or TRBV12-4 and TRBJ1-1, with 7 bases lining up with TRBD1. V was clipped by 6 bases and J by 5 bases; unmatched bases: 6. This CDR3 region has 13 residues. The CDR3 spells CASSRGAATEAFF. The CDR3 DNA follows: TGTGCCAGCAGCAGGGGGGCCGCAACTGAAGCTTTCTTT.

This chain joins TRBV29-1 and TRBJ1-2, with D tentatively TRBD1 (5 bases). The ends were cut back, 7 bases at V and 4 bases at J, with 16 bases in the middle. Looked up from germline, CDR1 is SQVTM and CDR2 is ANQGSEA. CDR3 length equals 13 residues. CDR3 protein: CSAVDSSSYGYTF. CDR3 DNA: TGCAGCGCCGTTGACAGTTCCAGCTATGGCTACACCTTC. Together with reference TRBV29-1 and TRBJ1-2, the CDR3 gives the full variable domain: SAVISQKPSRDICQRGTSLTIQCQVDSQVTMMFWYRQQPGQSLTLIATANQGSEATYESGFVIDKFPISRPNLTFSTLTVSNMSPEDSSIYLCSAVDSSSYGYTFGSGTRLTVV.

This chain uses TRBV12-3 or TRBV12-4 with TRBJ2-5; D gene uncertain. V was pared by 3 bases and J by 5 bases, with 10 bases between. The CDR3 has 13 residues. CDR3 bases: TGTGCCAGCAGTTTCGGAAGACGGGAGACCCAGTACTTC. Encoded protein: CASSFGRRETQYF.

This chain uses TRBV12-3 or TRBV12-4 with TRBJ1-2; 10 nucleotides align to TRBD1. J was trimmed by 7 bases and V by 6 bases; bases with no gene match: 5. The CDR3 has 13 residues. In DNA form, the CDR3 reads TGTGCCAGCAGACGGACAGGGGGTCGTGGCTACACCTTC. This translates into CASRRTGGRGYTF.

This clonotype has more than one count but fewer than ten. This rearrangement joins TRBV21-1 to TRBJ2-1; the table's TRBD2 call for D was not verified on the DNA. TRBV21-1 is a pseudogene. This CDR3 region has 15 residues. This CDR3 reads CASNTKGLAGVYQFF. The CDR3 DNA sequence: TGTGCCAGCAACACGAAAGGACTAGCGGGAGTTTATCAGTTCTTC.

The chain has TRBV10-3 and TRBJ1-3, with TRBD1 as a possible D gene (6 bases). The CDR3 has 18 residues. The V end lost 0 bases, the J end lost 0 bases, and 15 bases lay between the germline ends. Germline CDR1 reads ENHRY; CDR2 reads SYGVKD. The CDR3 loop reads CAISESAGHLSSGNTIYF. The CDR3 coding sequence is TGTGCCATCAGTGAGTCGGCGGGACACCTTTCCTCTGGAAACACCATATATTTT.

The chain links TRBV18 to TRBJ1-6; D is perhaps TRBD1 (5 bases). Trimming removed 5 bases at V and 5 bases at J, with 13 bases between. CDR3 length equals 15 residues. CDR1 and CDR2 from the germline V gene are KGHSH and LQKENI. The CDR3 DNA reads TGTGCCAGCTCAAGTAGACAGAGTGATAATTCACCCCTCCACTTT. Protein: CASSSRQSDNSPLHF.

This clonotype has more than one count but fewer than ten. Germline and junction disagree at one end, which may indicate a read error. The chain recombines TRBV4-2 with TRBJ2-5; 8 nucleotides agree with TRBD1. Germline values: CDR1 LGHNA, CDR2 YNFKEQ. This CDR3 has 17 amino acids. The CDR3 DNA sequence: TGTGCCAGCAGCCAAGTCGGACAGGGCCTATTACAAGTGACCCAGTACTTC. Its translation: CASSQVGQGLLQVTQYF.

V usage is TRBV7-9 and J usage is TRBJ2-5; D gene unclear. The CDR3 extends over 14 amino acids. Germline CDR1 is SEHNR and CDR2 is FQNEAQ (reference sequence). V shed 1 base and J shed 2 bases, with 8 bases lying between them. CDR3 coding DNA: TGTGCCAGCAGCTTAGTCTCGACGCAAGAGACCCAGTACTTC. Translating gives CASSLVSTQETQYF.

This clonotype has a handful of counts. The V call is TRBV6-2 or TRBV6-3, the J call TRBJ1-5; no clear D gene. CDR1 is MNHEY, CDR2 SVGEGT, per germline. V gave up 7 bases and J gave up 4 bases, with 11 bases separating them. This CDR3 spans 13 amino acids. The DNA for the CDR3 is TGTGCCAGCACCCGACTGCCAAATCAGCCCCAGCATTTT. Amino acid sequence: CASTRLPNQPQHF.

The J gene is TRBJ2-2, the V gene TRBV5-6; TRBD2 aligns across 13 bases. The germline CDR1 and CDR2 sequences are SGHDT and YYEEEE. V trimming: 3 bases; J trimming: 0 bases; junction bases outside the gene matches: 5. The CDR3 sequence is 18 residues long. The CDR3 region has the DNA TGTGCCAGCAGCTCGACTAGCGGGGGGACCCCGAACACCGGGGAGCTGTTTTTT. This encodes CASSSTSGGTPNTGELFF.

There are many counts of this clonotype. This chain connects TRBV20-1 to TRBJ2-7; D unclear. Germline values: CDR1 DFQATT, CDR2 SNEGSKA (reference sequence). Trimming pared 0 bases from V and 5 bases from J, leaving 14 bases between. The CDR3 consists of 14 residues. This CDR3 is CSARDRPSSDEQYF. CDR3 DNA: TGCAGTGCTAGAGATCGTCCTAGTTCCGACGAGCAGTACTTC.

This sequence joins TRBV20-1 and TRBJ2-7; the D call may be TRBD1 or TRBD2 (5 bases each). The CDR3 runs to 13 residues. Trimming removed 2 bases from V and 6 bases from J, with 14 bases in between. CDR1 DFQATT and CDR2 SNEGSKA come from the germline V gene (reference sequence). The CDR3 loop is CSARTIGAPEQYF. The CDR3 bases are TGCAGTGCTAGAACCATCGGGGCTCCCGAGCAGTACTTC.

The sample holds a few counts of this clonotype. V gene TRBV30 combines with J gene TRBJ2-7; D gene uncertain. This CDR3 spans 14 amino acids. Looked up from germline, CDR1 is GTSNPN and CDR2 is SVGIG (reference sequence). V lost 1 base to trimming and J lost 3 bases, with 13 bases between them. CDR3 protein: CAWSAVGYRYEQYF. CDR3 coding DNA: TGTGCCTGGAGTGCGGTTGGCTACCGCTACGAGCAGTACTTC.